The clone carrying this T cell receptor beta chain was observed at least ten times. This sample was taken from a study of Graves' ophthalmopathy and Graves' hyperthyroidism. Transcripts of RNA were the source for amplifying TCR beta CDR3 regions. In the first round, RT-PCR was carried out with HTBI primers, and a multiplex PCR formed the second round. TCRdb itself ran the multiplex PCR reads through MiXCR, one entry per CDR3 protein. The top ten clones hold around 9.3% of a sample with 150,000 to 200,000 distinct CDR3 sequences, roughly two fifths of them seen once. Germline assignment: CDR1 LGHNA and CDR2 YNFKEQ. This CDR3 has 14 amino acids. Trimming left V 0 bases short and J 6 bases short, with 11 bases between.

The chain uses TRBV4-2 and TRBJ1-2; D not resolved. This receptor was taken from a man under 40 with Graves' ophthalmopathy. Material for sequencing was peripheral blood. CDR3 sequence (DNA): TGTGCCAGCAGCCAAGAATTTGGCGCGGATGGCTACACCTTC. Its translation: CASSQEFGADGYTF.